These 24 T cell receptor beta chains came from one sample sequenced in a study of T cell clones after liver transplantation. Using immunoSEQ multiplex PCR, the repertoire was profiled, and TCRdb retains in-frame clones only, with some absent. The table records over 100,000 clones, roughly 80% of them present only once. Specimen: CD4+ T cells from blood, collected before liver transplant. These receptors were obtained from a human donor who received a liver transplant.

This clone appeared once. V is TRBV7-9 and J is TRBJ2-3; 7 bases map to TRBD2. The V gene end was trimmed by 2 bases and the J gene end by 0 bases; junction bases not matched to a gene: 2. The CDR3 totals 15 residues. The germline V gene has CDR1 SEHNR and CDR2 FQNEAQ (reference sequence). In DNA, the CDR3 is TGTGCCAGCAGCTTAAGCGGGATTAGCACAGATACGCAGTATTTT. Its translation is CASSLSGISTDTQYF.

This clone was picked up one time. CDR3 loop: CASSHGLGTGHYEQYF. CDR3 DNA: TGCGCCAGCAGCCATGGTCTTGGGACAGGGCACTACGAGCAGTACTTC. The chain has TRBV4-1 and TRBJ2-7; 9 bases line up with TRBD1. CDR3 length: 16 residues. Germline values: CDR1 MGHRA, CDR2 YSYEKL. Trimming cost V 3 bases and J 3 bases; bases outside gene matches: 9.

As for this clone: One end of the junction varies from germline; a read error may be responsible. The genes are TRBV7-2 and TRBJ2-2; 10 bases align to TRBD2. Germline CDR1 and CDR2: SGHTA and FQGNSA. This CDR3 is built from 15 residues. The CDR3 DNA sequence: TGTGCCACCAGCCAGAGCGGGAGGGCCCCCGGGGAGCTGTTTTTT. Its translation: CATSQSGRAPGELFF.

This clone occurred a few times. This chain links TRBV18 with TRBJ2-7; D remains unclear. Germline assignment: CDR1 KGHSH and CDR2 LQKENI. The CDR3 totals 13 residues. Trimming left V 1 base short and J 0 bases short, with 4 bases between. The CDR3 nucleotides read TGTGCCAGCTCACCACAGAGCTCCTACGAGCAGTACTTC. Protein: CASSPQSSYEQYF.

The V and J genes are TRBV7-3 and TRBJ1-1, with no clear D. This CDR3 region has 15 residues. V was cut by 5 bases and J by 3 bases, with 16 bases left in between. From germline, CDR1 is SGHTA and CDR2 FQGTGA. In nucleotides, the CDR3 is TGTGCCAGCAGCCCGAGTAAGATTAGCTACACTGAAGCTTTCTTT. Translating it yields CASSPSKISYTEAFF.

This clone came up a few times. Other DNA sequences within the sample encode an identical CDR3. The chain is built from TRBV29-1 and TRBJ2-7; 8 positions agree with TRBD2. This CDR3 region has 12 residues. From germline, CDR1 is SQVTM and CDR2 ANQGSEA. Unmatched junction bases numbered 5, after V lost 6 bases and J lost 4 bases. CDR3 coding DNA: TGCAGCGTACGCAGCGGGGGATACGAGCAGTACTTC. Encoded protein: CSVRSGGYEQYF.

The rearrangement links TRBV2 to TRBJ2-2; D is perhaps TRBD2 (5 bases). This CDR3 region has 15 residues. The V gene lost 6 bases and the J gene lost 6 bases, with 17 bases spanning the gap. The germline gives CDR1 SNHLY, CDR2 FYNNEI. CDR3 nucleotides: TGTGCCAGCAGCCCCATACTAGTTGGTCCCGGGGAGCTGTTTTTT. Translation gives CASSPILVGPGELFF.

The chain uses TRBV5-6 and TRBJ2-5, with unresolved D. The CDR3 has 13 residues. V gave up 7 bases and J gave up 1 base, with 11 bases separating them. CDR1 is SGHDT and CDR2 is YYEEEE in the germline V gene. In DNA form, the CDR3 reads TGTGCCAGCCACGGGTGGCGCCAAGAGACCCAGTACTTC. Encoded protein: CASHGWRQETQYF.

A single count supports this clone. The chain is built from TRBV5-1 and TRBJ1-6; 9 bases fit TRBD1. The CDR3 runs to 20 residues. V lost 1 base and J lost 0; bases outside the gene matches: 11. Germline lookup yields CDR1 SGHRS and CDR2 YFSETQ. The DNA for the CDR3 is TGCGCCAGCAGCTTGAGGGCCGGGACAGGGCCCACCTCCTATAATTCACCCCTCCACTTT. Its protein product is CASSLRAGTGPTSYNSPLHF.

This clone was recorded a few times. The chain recombines TRBV6-6 with TRBJ1-3, with D unclear. The V end was cut by 1 base, the J end by 2 bases, with 6 bases between. The CDR3 is made up of 14 amino acids. Looked up from germline, CDR1 is MNHNY and CDR2 is SVGAGI (reference sequence). CDR3 sequence: CASSYFTAGNTIYF. DNA of the CDR3: TGTGCCAGCAGTTACTTTACAGCTGGAAACACCATATATTTT.

The J gene is TRBJ2-5, the V gene TRBV11-1, with unresolved D. The J call is doubtful: the DNA matches TRBJ2-7 better. The CDR3 totals 13 residues. CDR1 is SGHAT, CDR2 FQDESV, per germline (reference sequence). CDR3 DNA sequence: TGTGCCAGCAGCTTAGACGGAGTGGACGAGCAGTACTTC. It encodes CASSLDGVDEQYF.

The chain recombines TRBV7-3 with TRBJ2-2; 9 bases line up with TRBD1. The ends lost 5 bases at V and 5 bases at J; junction bases unmatched: 3. CDR1 SGHTA and CDR2 FQGTGA come from the germline V gene. This CDR3 spans 14 amino acids. The CDR3 DNA reads TGTGCCAGCAGCCAGGACAGGGGTACCGGGGAGCTGTTTTTT. Its translation is CASSQDRGTGELFF.

This clone was seen a handful of times. CDR3 sequence reads: CASSNGRRQPQHF. For the CDR3, the DNA is TGTGCCAGTAGTAACGGGAGGCGTCAGCCCCAGCATTTT. The V call is TRBV19, the J call TRBJ1-5; D uncertain. Germline CDR1 and CDR2: LNHDA and SQIVND (reference sequence). The ends were cut back, 4 bases at V and 6 bases at J, with 10 bases in the middle. The CDR3 contains 13 residues.

The J gene is TRBJ2-3, the V gene TRBV29-1; 10 bases align to TRBD2. Germline lookup yields CDR1 SQVTM and CDR2 ANQGSEA. V lost 2 bases and J lost 5; bases outside the gene matches: 10. The CDR3 runs to 16 residues. The CDR3 region is CSVETFGLAARDTQYF. The CDR3 DNA is TGCAGCGTTGAAACCTTCGGACTAGCGGCAAGAGATACGCAGTATTTT.

This clone was counted a single time. The chain is built from TRBV19 and TRBJ1-5, with D tentatively TRBD1 (5 bases). Trimming took 3 bases from V and 11 from J, leaving 17 bases between them. CDR1 and CDR2 (germline): LNHDA, SQIVND (reference sequence). This CDR3 comprises 14 residues. As DNA, the CDR3 is TGTGCCAGTAGTATCCCCCTGGGACCGGCGGCCCAGCATTTT. Translating gives CASSIPLGPAAQHF.

V gene TRBV13 combines with J gene TRBJ2-7; D tentatively reads TRBD1 or TRBD2 (5 bases each). The CDR3 length is 15 residues. Trimming pared 3 bases from V and 3 bases from J, leaving 15 bases between. Germline V gives CDR1 PRHDT, CDR2 FYEKMQ (reference sequence). CDR3 DNA: TGTGCCAGCAGCTTTGGGACGGTAGGGAACTACGAGCAGTACTTC. Translation: CASSFGTVGNYEQYF.

The chain employs TRBV7-2 and TRBJ2-5, with D maybe TRBD2 (6 bases). Trimming left V 5 bases short and J 4 bases short, with 20 bases between. Per the germline V gene, CDR1 is SGHTA and CDR2 is FQGNSA. CDR3 length: 16 residues. CDR3 residues: CASSPSGLASGETQYF. CDR3 coding DNA: TGTGCCAGCAGCCCGAGCGGGCTAGCCAGTGGAGAGACCCAGTACTTC.

The chain joins TRBV29-1 to TRBJ2-7; 8 nucleotides agree with TRBD1. The CDR3 sequence is 12 residues long. CDR1 is SQVTM, CDR2 ANQGSEA, per germline. J gave up 5 bases and V 4 bases, and 4 bases lay outside the gene matches. The CDR3 reads CSVVTGVDEQYF. The CDR3 DNA sequence: TGCAGCGTTGTGACAGGGGTGGACGAGCAGTACTTC.

V is TRBV5-1 and J is TRBJ1-6; 7 bases agree with TRBD1. This CDR3 contains 14 residues. V lost 4 bases, J lost 10 bases, and 8 bases stayed unmatched. Looked up from germline, CDR1 is SGHRS and CDR2 is YFSETQ. DNA for the CDR3: TGCGCCAGCAGCGTCGGGACAGATCCCTCACCCCTCCACTTT. This gives the protein CASSVGTDPSPLHF. The full variable domain, completed using reference TRBV5-1 and TRBJ1-6, is KAGVTQTPRYLIKTRGQQVTLSCSPISGHRSVSWYQQTPGQGLQFLFEYFSETQRNKGNFPGRFSGRQFSNSRSEMNVSTLELGDSALYLCASSVGTDPSPLHFGNGTRLTVT.

The chain links TRBV6-5 to TRBJ1-2, with 7 nucleotides matching TRBD1. J lost 2 bases, V lost 8 bases, and 8 bases had no gene match. Germline-derived CDR1 and CDR2 are MNHEY and SVGAGI. The CDR3 runs to 14 residues. CDR3 nucleotide sequence: TGTGCCAGCTTCTCAGGGGGGCTCAACTATGGCTACACCTTC. Its translation is CASFSGGLNYGYTF.

J is TRBJ1-5 and V is TRBV6-6; 7 bases fit TRBD1. This CDR3 has 15 residues. The V gene's germline CDR1 is MNHNY and CDR2 SVGAGI (reference sequence). V gave up 1 base and J gave up 7 bases; unmatched junction bases: 7. The CDR3 DNA follows: TGTGCCAGCAGTTACTGGGACAGCTCCAACCAGCCCCAGCATTTT. It encodes CASSYWDSSNQPQHF.

The chain joins TRBV29-1 to TRBJ2-2, with 10 bases fitting TRBD2. The germline gives CDR1 SQVTM, CDR2 ANQGSEA. V trimming: 6 bases; J trimming: 4 bases; junction bases outside the gene matches: 17. The CDR3 consists of 18 residues. The CDR3 DNA is TGCAGCGTCAAAACCGGGACTAGCGCTAGCGCCTCCACCGGGGAGCTGTTTTTT. Amino acid sequence: CSVKTGTSASASTGELFF.

This chain links TRBV7-8 with TRBJ2-3; 8 nucleotides agree with TRBD2. Unmatched junction bases numbered 9, after V lost 2 bases and J lost 5 bases. CDR1 is SGHVS and CDR2 is FQNEAQ in the germline V gene. The CDR3 has 16 residues. The CDR3 DNA sequence: TGTGCCAGCAGCTTAATATCCGGGAGGGCCGGAGATACGCAGTATTTT. This codes for CASSLISGRAGDTQYF.

This clone was counted a single time. This chain joins TRBV18 and TRBJ2-2, with 10 bases that match TRBD2. This CDR3 spans 16 amino acids. Germline lookup yields CDR1 KGHSH and CDR2 LQKENI. V shed 3 bases, J shed 8 bases, and the junction held 9 bases outside the gene matches. CDR3 in amino acids: CASSPSGLAAAGELFF. The CDR3 DNA sequence: TGTGCCAGCTCACCCTCCGGACTAGCGGCCGCGGGGGAGCTGTTTTTT. Drawing the rest from reference TRBV18 and TRBJ2-2, the complete variable domain is NAGVMQNPRHLVRRRGQEARLRCSPMKGHSHVYWYRQLPEEGLKFMVYLQKENIIDESGMPKERFSAEFPKEGPSILRIQQVVRGDSAAYFCASSPSGLAAAGELFFGEGSRLTVL.